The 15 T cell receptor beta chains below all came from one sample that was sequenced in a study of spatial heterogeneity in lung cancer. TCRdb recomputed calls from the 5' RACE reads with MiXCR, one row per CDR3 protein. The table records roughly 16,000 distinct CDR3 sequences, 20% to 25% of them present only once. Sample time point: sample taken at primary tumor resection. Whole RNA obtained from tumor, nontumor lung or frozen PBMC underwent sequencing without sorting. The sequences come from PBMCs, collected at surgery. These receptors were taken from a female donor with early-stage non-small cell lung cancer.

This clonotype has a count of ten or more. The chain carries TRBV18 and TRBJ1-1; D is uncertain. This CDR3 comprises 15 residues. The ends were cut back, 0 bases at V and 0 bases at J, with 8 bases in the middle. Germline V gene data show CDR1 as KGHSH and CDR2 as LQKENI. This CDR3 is CASSPPNSMNTEAFF. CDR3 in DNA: TGTGCCAGCTCACCACCGAACAGCATGAACACTGAAGCTTTCTTT.

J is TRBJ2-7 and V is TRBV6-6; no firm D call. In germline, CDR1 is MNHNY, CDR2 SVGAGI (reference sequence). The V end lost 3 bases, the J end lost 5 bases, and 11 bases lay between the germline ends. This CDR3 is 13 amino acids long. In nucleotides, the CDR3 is TGTGCCAGCAGTTATTTAGTCGCCCACGAGCAGTACTTC. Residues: CASSYLVAHEQYF.

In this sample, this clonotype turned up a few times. The CDR3 reads CATSRTSTDRFYGYTF. In DNA form, the CDR3 reads TGTGCCACCAGCAGAACGAGTACGGACAGGTTCTATGGCTACACCTTC. The chain employs TRBV15 and TRBJ1-2; 7 bases are shared with TRBD1. Germline values: CDR1 LNHNV, CDR2 YYDKDF (reference sequence). This CDR3 has 16 residues. V was clipped by 2 bases and J by 4 bases; unmatched bases: 10. The full variable domain, its missing parts supplied by reference TRBV15 and TRBJ1-2, is DAMVIQNPRYQVTQFGKPVTLSCSQTLNHNVMYWYQQKSSQAPKLLFHYYDKDFNNEADTPDNFQSRRPNTSFCFLDIRSPGLGDTAMYLCATSRTSTDRFYGYTFGSGTRLTVV.

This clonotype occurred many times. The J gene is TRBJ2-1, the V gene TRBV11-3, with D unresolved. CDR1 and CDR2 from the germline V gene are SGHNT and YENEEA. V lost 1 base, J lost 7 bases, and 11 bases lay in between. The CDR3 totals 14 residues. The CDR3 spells CASSLGWAGNEQFF. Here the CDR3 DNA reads TGTGCCAGCAGCTTAGGTTGGGCCGGGAATGAGCAGTTCTTC. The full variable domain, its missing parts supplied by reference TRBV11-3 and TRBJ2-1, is EAGVVQSPRYKIIEKKQPVAFWCNPISGHNTLYWYLQNLGQGPELLIRYENEEAVDDSQLPKDRFSAERLKGVDSTLKIQPAELGDSAVYLCASSLGWAGNEQFFGPGTRLTVL.

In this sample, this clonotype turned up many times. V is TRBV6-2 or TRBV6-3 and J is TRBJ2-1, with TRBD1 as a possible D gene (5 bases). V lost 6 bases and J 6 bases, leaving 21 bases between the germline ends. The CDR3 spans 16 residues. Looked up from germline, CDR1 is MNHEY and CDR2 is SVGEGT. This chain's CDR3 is CASSHIRQLGFNEQFF. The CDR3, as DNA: TGTGCCAGCAGCCACATTCGACAGCTAGGTTTCAATGAGCAGTTCTTC.

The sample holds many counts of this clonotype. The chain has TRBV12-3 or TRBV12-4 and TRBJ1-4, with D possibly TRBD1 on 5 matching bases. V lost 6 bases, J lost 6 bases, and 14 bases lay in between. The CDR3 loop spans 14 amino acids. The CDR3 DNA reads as TGTGCCAGCAGCCCTCTAGCGGGGGATGAAAAACTGTTTTTT. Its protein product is CASSPLAGDEKLFF.

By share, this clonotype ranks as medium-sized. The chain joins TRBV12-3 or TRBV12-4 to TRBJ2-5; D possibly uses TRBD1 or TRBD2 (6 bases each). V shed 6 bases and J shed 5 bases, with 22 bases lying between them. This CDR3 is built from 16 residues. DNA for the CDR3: TGTGCCAGCAGCCCAGGGGCAGGGAGGATAAGGGAGACCCAGTACTTC. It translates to CASSPGAGRIRETQYF.

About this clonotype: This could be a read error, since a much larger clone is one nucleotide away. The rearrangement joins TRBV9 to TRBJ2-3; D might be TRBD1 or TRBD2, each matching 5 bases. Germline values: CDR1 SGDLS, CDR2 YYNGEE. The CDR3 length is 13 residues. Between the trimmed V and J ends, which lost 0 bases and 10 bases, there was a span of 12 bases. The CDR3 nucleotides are TGTGCCAGCAGCGTAGCGACACGGGGACCGCAGTATTTT. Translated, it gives CASSVATRGPQYF.

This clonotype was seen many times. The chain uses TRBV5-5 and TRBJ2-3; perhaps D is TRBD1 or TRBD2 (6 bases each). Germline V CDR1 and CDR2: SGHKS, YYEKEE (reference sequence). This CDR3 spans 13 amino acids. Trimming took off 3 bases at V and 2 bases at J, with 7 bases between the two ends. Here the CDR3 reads CASSSGATDTQYF. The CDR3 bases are TGTGCCAGCAGCTCGGGGGCCACAGATACGCAGTATTTT. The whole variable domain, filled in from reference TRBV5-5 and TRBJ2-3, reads DAGVTQSPTHLIKTRGQQVTLRCSPISGHKSVSWYQQVLGQGPQFIFQYYEKEERGRGNFPDRFSARQFPNYSSELNVNALLLGDSALYLCASSSGATDTQYFGPGTRLTVL.

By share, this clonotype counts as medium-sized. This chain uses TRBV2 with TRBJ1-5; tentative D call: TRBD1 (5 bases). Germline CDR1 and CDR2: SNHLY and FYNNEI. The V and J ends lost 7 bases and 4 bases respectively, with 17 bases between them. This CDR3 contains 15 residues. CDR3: CASNPGGGGNQPQHF. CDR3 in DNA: TGTGCCAGCAATCCCGGGGGTGGGGGTAATCAGCCCCAGCATTTT. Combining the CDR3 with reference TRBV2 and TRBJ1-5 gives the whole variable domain EPEVTQTPSHQVTQMGQEVILRCVPISNHLYFYWYRQILGQKVEFLVSFYNNEISEKSEIFDDQFSVERPDGSNFTLKIRSTKLEDSAMYFCASNPGGGGNQPQHFGDGTRLSIL.

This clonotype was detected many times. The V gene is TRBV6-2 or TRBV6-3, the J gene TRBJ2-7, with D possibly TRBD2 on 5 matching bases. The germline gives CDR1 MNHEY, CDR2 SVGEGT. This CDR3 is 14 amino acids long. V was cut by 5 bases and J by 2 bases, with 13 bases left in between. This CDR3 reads CASSESGIAYEQYF. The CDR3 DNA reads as TGTGCCAGCAGTGAGAGCGGAATTGCCTACGAGCAGTACTTC.

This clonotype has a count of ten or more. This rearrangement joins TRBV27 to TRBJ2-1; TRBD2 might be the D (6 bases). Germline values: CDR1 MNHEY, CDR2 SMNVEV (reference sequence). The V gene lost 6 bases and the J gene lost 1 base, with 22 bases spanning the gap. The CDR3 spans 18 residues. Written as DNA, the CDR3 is TGTGCCAGCAGCCCCTTGGGTAGTTTTGCGGGATCCTACAATGAGCAGTTCTTC. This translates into CASSPLGSFAGSYNEQFF.

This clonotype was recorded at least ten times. The CDR3 sequence: CASNGEAFF. CDR3 DNA sequence: TGTGCCAGCAATGGTGAAGCTTTCTTT. The chain employs TRBV6-2 or TRBV6-3 and TRBJ1-1; D ambiguous. The CDR3 contains 9 residues. Looked up from germline, CDR1 is MNHEY and CDR2 is SVGEGT. V was shortened by 7 bases and J by 7 bases, with 4 bases between the two germline ends.

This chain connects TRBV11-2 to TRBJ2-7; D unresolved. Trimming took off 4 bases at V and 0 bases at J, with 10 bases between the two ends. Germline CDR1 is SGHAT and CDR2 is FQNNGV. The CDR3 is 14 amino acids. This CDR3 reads CASSSPVLSYEQYF. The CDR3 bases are TGTGCCAGCAGCTCACCCGTACTCTCCTACGAGCAGTACTTC.

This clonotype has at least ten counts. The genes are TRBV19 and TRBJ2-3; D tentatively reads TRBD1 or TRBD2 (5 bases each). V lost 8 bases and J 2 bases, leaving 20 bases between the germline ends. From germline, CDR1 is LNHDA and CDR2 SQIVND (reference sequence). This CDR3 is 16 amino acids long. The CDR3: CASGYRGRVSTDTQYF. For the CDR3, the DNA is TGTGCCAGTGGATATCGGGGCAGGGTTTCCACAGATACGCAGTATTTT.